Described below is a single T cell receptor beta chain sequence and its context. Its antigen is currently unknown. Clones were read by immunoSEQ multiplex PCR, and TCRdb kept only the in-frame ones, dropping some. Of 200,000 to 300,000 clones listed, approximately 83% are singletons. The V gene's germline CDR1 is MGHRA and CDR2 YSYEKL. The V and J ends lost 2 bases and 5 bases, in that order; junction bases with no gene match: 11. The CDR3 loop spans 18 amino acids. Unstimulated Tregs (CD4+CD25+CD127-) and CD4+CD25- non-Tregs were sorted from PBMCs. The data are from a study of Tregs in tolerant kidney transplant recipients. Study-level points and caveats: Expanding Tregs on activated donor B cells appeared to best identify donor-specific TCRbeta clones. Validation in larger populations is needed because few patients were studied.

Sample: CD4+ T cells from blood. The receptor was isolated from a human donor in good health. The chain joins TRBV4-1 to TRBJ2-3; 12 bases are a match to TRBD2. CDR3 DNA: TGCGCCAGCAGCCAACAACGGGCTAGCGGGGGGGCCAGAGATACGCAGTATTTT. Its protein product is CASSQQRASGGARDTQYF.